What follows describes a single TCR beta chain. Its target is unknown. The data belong to a study of vaccination and CD4 T cells after COVID-19. General study results and limits: Sampling was limited to relatively few convalescent patients, with no early post-infection timepoints studied.

The Oncomine TCR Beta short-read assay sequenced DNA from cultured CD4+ T cells. A single record per CDR3 protein comes from TCRdb applying MiXCR to the PCR reads. The repertoire holds 15,000 to 20,000 distinct CDR3 sequences, under 55% seen once, with 13% in the top ten. As for time point: late sampling 161 to 241 days after vaccination in a few convalescent patients. Treatment of the sample: roughly 10-day PBMC culture with coronavirus spike peptide pools or control peptides (ViraFEST assay). Trimming left V 7 bases short and J 3 bases short, with 16 bases between. This CDR3 has 14 residues. The chain couples TRBV12-3 or TRBV12-4 to TRBJ2-7, with no clear D. This specimen was CD4+ T cells from blood, cultured in vitro, taken about 7 months after SARS-CoV-2 vaccination. The clonotype was recovered from a human donor who had recovered from COVID-19. The DNA for the CDR3 is TGTGCCAGCAACCTTCGTCACGGATACTACGAGCAGTACTTC. It yields the protein CASNLRHGYYEQYF.